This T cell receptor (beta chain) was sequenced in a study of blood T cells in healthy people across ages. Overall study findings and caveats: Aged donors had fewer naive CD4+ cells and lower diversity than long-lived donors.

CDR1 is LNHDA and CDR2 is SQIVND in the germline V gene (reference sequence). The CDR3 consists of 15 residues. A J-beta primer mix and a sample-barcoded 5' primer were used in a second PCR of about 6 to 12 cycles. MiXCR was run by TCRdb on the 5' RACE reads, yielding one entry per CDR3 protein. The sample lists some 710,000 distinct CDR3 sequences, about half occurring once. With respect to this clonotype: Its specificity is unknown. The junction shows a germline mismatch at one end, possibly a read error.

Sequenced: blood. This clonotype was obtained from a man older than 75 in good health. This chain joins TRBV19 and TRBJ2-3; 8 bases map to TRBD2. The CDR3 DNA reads TGTGCCGGTAGCCCGAGCGGGAGTTTCGCAGATACGCAGTATTTT. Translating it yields CAGSPSGSFADTQYF.